The clone carrying this TCR beta chain was counted many times. Antigen unknown. This CDR3 has 13 amino acids. The germline gives CDR1 GTSNPN, CDR2 SVGIG (reference sequence). Trimming removed 2 bases from V and 0 bases from J, with 8 bases in between. This sample was included in a study of blood T cells in healthy people across ages. General study points: In long-lived donors, naive CD4+ cell counts and diversity exceeded those of aged donors. CMV infection status of these donors was not known. Correlation between TCR beta diversity and naive T cell percentage was strong.

The authors ran a second PCR of roughly 6 to 12 cycles using a sample-barcoded 5' primer and a J-beta primer mix. Template switching added a 12-random-nucleotide identifier to every cDNA molecule. TCRdb itself ran the 5' RACE reads through MiXCR, one entry per CDR3 protein. The table shows 650,000 to 1,000,000 distinct CDR3 sequences, with around 36% occurring only once. The receptor was derived from a man aged 18-30 years in good health. Sample: blood. V is TRBV30 and J is TRBJ2-7; a possible D gene is TRBD2 (5 bases). For the CDR3, the DNA is TGTGCCTGGAGTCGGGGAATCTCCTACGAGCAGTACTTC. Translating gives CAWSRGISYEQYF.